This T cell receptor (beta chain) was captured in a study of CD8 T cells in Susac syndrome (dated by TCRdb to between 2017 and 2020). With regard to the full study: The study used repertoire sequencing to test whether antigen drove CD8+ T cell activation and differentiation in Susac syndrome. Clonality of the CD8+ T cell repertoire was compared between about a dozen healthy donors, about 14 Susac syndrome patients and some 15 multiple sclerosis patients.

Concerning this clonotype: No antigen is known for it. Base-call qualities are not available, and no considerably larger clone is one nucleotide away.

The investigation overall reported the following: The study acknowledged that relatively few individuals were included in the TCR sequencing and HLA analysis.

RNA was extracted using the RNeasy kit, and roughly 0.45 to 1 microgram was reverse transcribed with random hexamers. The immunoSEQ multiplex PCR assay, covering 54 Vbeta and 13 Jbeta segments, was used to amplify TCR beta CDR3 regions. To correct PCR amplification bias, a synthetic template baseline was used for both primer optimization and computational correction. Under the source paper's analysis protocol: Only productive sequences were kept, with reads annotated to V, D and J genes according to IMGT and analyzed in immunoSEQ Analyzer. To calculate clonality, Shannon entropy was normalized by log2 of the number of productive unique sequences and then subtracted from one. For each patient and control, public and private clones were evaluated among the 100 most prevalent clones. A clone was defined as Susac-specific if it was absent from the healthy and MS cohorts, from 1052 published viral clones and from other ImmuneACCESS disease sequences. TCRdb reprocessed the public reads (quality trimming at Q25 with fastp, clone calling with MiXCR) and kept in-frame beta chains. Every entry covers one CDR3 protein and lists the most common genes and DNA from its rows. V and J calls and clone size were set by TCRdb, not the authors. Here the sample has 160,000 or so distinct CDR3 sequences; roughly 95% occur a single time. The top ten clonotypes cover 0.14% to 0.15% of the sample.

Peripheral blood CD8+ and CD4+ T cells from healthy donors, Susac syndrome patients and multiple sclerosis patients were profiled using high-throughput TCR beta sequencing. Treatment-naive patients with stable or active relapsing-remitting disease fulfilling revised McDonald criteria were used as multiple sclerosis controls. Bulk CD8+ and CD4+ T cells were purified magnetically by negative isolation, whereas CD8+ TEMRA cells were enriched by FACS. Blood was collected in EDTA tubes and processed within 24 hours, with PBMCs isolated through density gradient centrifugation. PBMCs destined for TCR sequencing were cryopreserved in liquid nitrogen and later thawed in a 37 °C water bath. The sorted or isolated CD4+, CD8+ and CD8+ TEMRA cells reached a purity of at least 90%. The CDR3 sequence holds 15 residues, the cysteine and phenylalanine included. Only the CDR3 DNA is retained, 45 bases long and in frame from the first base. For this chain, trimming is 0 bases at the V end and 5 bases at the J end, and the number of junction bases without a gene match is 5. For CDR1 and CDR2, the germline V gene (reference sequence) lists GTSNPN and SVGIG.

This chain is built from TRBV30 and TRBJ2-1, and TRBD2 aligns with 9 junction nucleotides. This TCR came from a human donor with multiple sclerosis. The material sequenced was CD8+ T cells from PBMCs. CDR3 protein: CAWSVILAGNNEQFF. The DNA is as follows: TGTGCCTGGAGTGTAATTCTAGCGGGGAACAATGAGCAGTTCTTC. Where the CDR3 stops, the reference TRBV30 and TRBJ2-1 genes take over; the full variable domain is SQTIHQWPATLVQPVGSPLSLECTVEGTSNPNLYWYRQAAGRGLQLLFYSVGIGQISSEVPQNLSASRPQDRQFILSSKKLLLSDSGFYLCAWSVILAGNNEQFFGPGTRLTVL.